This entry lists 2 T cell receptor beta chains sequenced from one sample in a study of blood T cell repertoires in COVID-19. The protocol was immunoSEQ multiplex PCR, while the TCRdb copy is restricted to in-frame clones and leaves out a portion. This table has fewer than 200,000 clones, approximately 74% appearing once. The sequenced material came from peripheral blood. These receptors all stem from an elderly woman with acute or convalescent COVID-19.

CDR3 bases: TGTGCCAGCGCGTCTGACAGGGGAGGGGAAAAACTGTTTTTT. Protein sequence: CASASDRGGEKLFF. V and J are TRBV7-9 and TRBJ1-4, with 8 bases matching TRBD1. This CDR3 contains 14 residues. Losses at the gene ends were 8 bases for V and 8 bases for J; bases not matched to a gene: 10. CDR1 SEHNR and CDR2 FQNEAQ come from the germline V gene (reference sequence). The complete variable domain, with remaining parts taken from reference TRBV7-9 and TRBJ1-4, reads DTGVSQNPRHKITKRGQNVTFRCDPISEHNRLYWYRQTLGQGPEFLTYFQNEAQLEKSRLLSDRFSAERPKGSFSTLEIQRTEQGDSAMYLCASASDRGGEKLFFGSGTQLSVL.

The chain recombines TRBV7-2 with TRBJ2-1; 7 bases are shared with TRBD1. Losses at the gene ends were 5 bases for V and 9 bases for J; bases not matched to a gene: 1. The CDR3 runs 11 residues. CDR1 is SGHTA, CDR2 FQGNSA, per germline. CDR3 protein: CASSRTGEQFF. In DNA, the CDR3 is TGTGCCAGCAGCAGGACAGGTGAGCAGTTCTTC.